This T cell receptor beta chain emerged from a study of T cell repertoires in cytomegalovirus infection. Per the germline V gene, CDR1 is MDHEN and CDR2 is SYDVKM. The ends were cut back, 2 bases at V and 8 bases at J, with 9 bases in the middle. CDR3 size: 12 residues. TCRdb redid the calling of the reads with MiXCR, one entry per CDR3 protein. The sample has roughly 230,000 distinct CDR3 sequences, approximately 15% seen once; the top ten hold less than 60%. The chain couples TRBV28 to TRBJ1-2; D not resolved. The sequence derives from a human donor in good health (CMV status not recorded). Some clones in this sample may be carry-over from other donors' samples. What was sequenced was CD8+ T cells from PBMCs. Here the CDR3 reads CASSLVSGGYTF. The DNA of the CDR3 is TGTGCCAGCAGTTTAGTGTCCGGAGGCTACACCTTC.